This T cell receptor (beta chain) is from a study of beta chain features in type 1 diabetes. Trimming took off 3 bases at V and 0 bases at J, with 5 bases between the two ends. CDR1 and CDR2 (germline): SGHAT, FQDESV (reference sequence). CDR3 length: 13 amino acids. Of the isolated RNA, all was reverse transcribed, and so the sequenced material was expressed TCRB transcripts. Sequenced by immunoSEQ multiplex PCR; TCRdb stores in-frame clones only, minus some. The repertoire holds about 350,000 clones, with 20% as singletons. One heparinised blood draw, averaging roughly 120 mL, came from each donor. Cells sorted by CD45RO/CCR7/CD25/CD127/CD95/CD27 comprised CD4+ naive, central memory, regulatory and stem cell-like memory cells.

The source is a woman younger than 30 in good health. The sequenced sample was naive CD4+ T cells from blood. This chain links TRBV11-1 with TRBJ2-5, with D unresolved. The CDR3 is CASSFGNQETQYF. The CDR3 region has the DNA TGTGCCAGCAGCTTCGGTAACCAAGAGACCCAGTACTTC.